The sequence of this T cell receptor (beta chain) was determined in a study of memory CD4+ T cells and cytomegalovirus serostatus. CDR1 SGHTA and CDR2 FQGNSA come from the germline V gene. This CDR3 comprises 13 residues. V shed 6 bases and J shed 2 bases, with 10 bases lying between them. In the authors' workflow: After removing out-of-frame reads, around 2 million distinct TCRbeta sequences remained. The method was immunoSEQ multiplex PCR; TCRdb's version includes in-frame clones alone and lacks a portion of them. Clone size and V and J calls were adopted from that table, with D and trimming inferred from the DNA. This table holds tens of thousands of clones, roughly four fifths found once. The sort gate was single viable CD3+CD4+CD8-CD45RO+ cells for memory CD4+ T cells. This clone has just a few counts. Other DNA sequences in the sample encode the same CDR3.

The TCR originated in an adult in good health and CMV-seronegative. This chain joins TRBV7-2 and TRBJ1-1; D is ambiguous. The specimen sequenced was memory CD4+ T cells from blood. CDR3 loop: CASRRTRNTEAFF. Here the CDR3 DNA reads TGTGCCAGCAGACGAACTAGAAACACTGAAGCTTTCTTT.